These 27 T cell receptor beta chains were all obtained from the same sample, sequenced in a study of CD8+ T cells in alopecia areata. RNA was isolated and reverse transcribed to cDNA, the sequencing template. Generated by immunoSEQ multiplex PCR, the TCRdb table keeps only in-frame clones and is missing some. The sample records about 180,000 clones, approximately 59% being singletons. Sequences were derived from CD4+ T cells sorted from blood, sampled at week 0. The receptors come from a human donor with alopecia areata.

The chain recombines TRBV2 with TRBJ1-4, with 8 bases matching TRBD1. Germline CDR1 and CDR2: SNHLY and FYNNEI. V lost 6 bases, J lost 5 bases, and 8 bases stayed unmatched. The CDR3 runs 15 residues. CDR3 sequence (DNA): TGTGCCAGCAGCATCCGGGGACAGGTCAATGAAAAACTGTTTTTT. Amino acids: CASSIRGQVNEKLFF.

This clone was observed a handful of times. The chain carries TRBV27 and TRBJ2-1, with 9 bases lining up with TRBD2. Germline V lookup: CDR1 MNHEY, CDR2 SMNVEV (reference sequence). V gave up 1 base and J gave up 5 bases; unmatched junction bases: 3. The length of the CDR3 is 15 residues. This chain's CDR3 is CASSLLASGDNEQFF. CDR3 coding DNA: TGTGCCAGCAGTTTATTAGCTAGCGGGGACAATGAGCAGTTCTTC.

This clone has only a few counts. The chain is built from TRBV5-1 and TRBJ2-5; TRBD1 aligns across 8 bases. The germline gives CDR1 SGHRS, CDR2 YFSETQ. CDR3 length: 13 residues. The V gene end was trimmed by 6 bases and the J gene end by 5 bases; junction bases not matched to a gene: 6. CDR3 nucleotide sequence: TGCGCCAGCAACCCAGGGGGCCTGGAGACCCAGTACTTC. Translating gives CASNPGGLETQYF.

The rearrangement uses TRBV7-2 and TRBJ2-7; perhaps TRBD1 as D (6 bases). The CDR3 runs to 16 residues. V was trimmed by 1 base and J by 0 bases, leaving 13 bases between them. Germline CDR1 reads SGHTA; CDR2 reads FQGNSA. CDR3 sequence (DNA): TGTGCCAGCAGCTTAGTACAGGGTACCCCCTCCTACGAGCAGTACTTC. It specifies CASSLVQGTPSYEQYF.

The DNA for the CDR3 is TGTGCCAGCAGCGCGCTTCTGGAGACCCAGTACTTC. Translated: CASSALLETQYF. The chain couples TRBV7-2 to TRBJ2-5, with unresolved D. Germline V lookup: CDR1 SGHTA, CDR2 FQGNSA. The ends were cut back, 5 bases at V and 5 bases at J, with 9 bases in the middle. CDR3 length: 12 residues.

The V gene is TRBV18, the J gene TRBJ2-5, with D hard to call. Between the trimmed V and J ends, which lost 3 bases and 5 bases, there was a span of 10 bases. Germline CDR1 and CDR2: KGHSH and LQKENI. This CDR3 is built from 13 residues. The chain's CDR3 is CASSPGRRETQYF. CDR3 DNA sequence: TGTGCCAGCTCACCCGGGCGACGGGAGACCCAGTACTTC.

This clone appeared a few times. The chain couples TRBV2 to TRBJ2-1; D unclear. V shed 8 bases and J shed 10 bases, with 15 bases lying between them. The germline gives CDR1 SNHLY, CDR2 FYNNEI. This CDR3 region has 12 residues. The DNA for the CDR3 is TGTGCCAGCGGTCAGGACGGACCGGAGCAGTTCTTC. Amino acid sequence: CASGQDGPEQFF.

The chain recombines TRBV5-1 with TRBJ2-7; 12 nucleotides match TRBD1. This CDR3 comprises 14 residues. Trimming cost V 3 bases and J 7 bases; bases outside gene matches: 5. Germline CDR1 reads SGHRS; CDR2 reads YFSETQ. CDR3 loop: CASSWDRGHMEQYF. The CDR3, as DNA: TGCGCCAGCAGCTGGGACAGGGGGCATATGGAGCAGTACTTC.

V is TRBV5-5 and J is TRBJ1-2; no firm D call. Trimming left V 1 base short and J 1 base short, with 5 bases between. Germline CDR1 and CDR2: SGHKS and YYEKEE (reference sequence). CDR3 length equals 13 residues. As DNA, the CDR3 is TGTGCCAGCAGCTTGAATGGTAACTATGGCTACACCTTC. Translated, it gives CASSLNGNYGYTF.

This chain links TRBV19 with TRBJ2-4, with no clear D. In germline, CDR1 is LNHDA, CDR2 SQIVND (reference sequence). V was shortened by 6 bases and J by 0 bases, with 6 bases between the two germline ends. The CDR3 covers 13 residues. The CDR3, as DNA: TGTGCCAGTAGCGCGCTAGCCAAAAACATTCAGTACTTC. The encoded protein is CASSALAKNIQYF.

The V gene is TRBV7-3, the J gene TRBJ1-6; 7 nucleotides match TRBD1. Germline CDR1 is SGHTA and CDR2 is FQGTGA. The CDR3 is 15 residues long. The V gene end was trimmed by 5 bases and the J gene end by 10 bases; junction bases not matched to a gene: 11. CDR3 region: CASSQNRGGNSPLHF. CDR3 nucleotide sequence: TGTGCCAGCAGCCAAAACAGGGGTGGAAACTCACCCCTCCACTTT.

This chain uses TRBV25-1 with TRBJ1-5; 7 bases map to TRBD1. This CDR3 has 15 residues. V lost 4 bases and J lost 4; bases outside the gene matches: 7. Per the germline V gene, CDR1 is MGHDK and CDR2 is SYGVNS. CDR3 DNA sequence: TGTGCCAGCAGTGCCACGGACAGGTTAAATCAGCCCCAGCATTTT. It translates to CASSATDRLNQPQHF. Together with reference TRBV25-1 and TRBJ1-5, the CDR3 gives the full variable domain: EADIYQTPRYLVIGTGKKITLECSQTMGHDKMYWYQQDPGMELHLIHYSYGVNSTEKGDLSSESTVSRIRTEHFPLTLESARPSHTSQYLCASSATDRLNQPQHFGDGTRLSIL.

Comment on this clone: Mismatch with germline at one junction end may stem from a read error. The genes are TRBV18 and TRBJ2-5; D uncertain. The CDR3 consists of 14 residues. Germline loops: CDR1 KGHSH, CDR2 LQKENI. CDR3: CASSTGYLKESQYF. CDR3 nucleotide sequence: TGTGCCAGCTCCACCGGCTACCTGAAAGAGTCCCAGTACTTC.

V gene TRBV21-1 combines with J gene TRBJ2-5; the table's D gene call, TRBD1, was not cross checked with the DNA. TRBV21-1 is a documented pseudogene. CDR3 length: 18 amino acids. CDR3 sequence: CASSTPHGTARSQETQYF. The CDR3 DNA reads TGTGCCAGCAGCACGCCTCACGGGACAGCGCGGTCGCAAGAGACCCAGTACTTC.

This chain connects TRBV15 to TRBJ1-5; 9 bases align to TRBD1. V shed 3 bases and J 4 bases; nucleotides not matched to a gene: 7. Germline assignment: CDR1 LNHNV and CDR2 YYDKDF (reference sequence). The CDR3 sequence is 16 residues long. For the CDR3, the DNA is TGTGCCACCAGCAGCAGGACAGGGGCGAGAAATCAGCCCCAGCATTTT. It translates to CATSSRTGARNQPQHF.

This sequence joins TRBV2 and TRBJ2-4; TRBD2 matches at 14 bases. CDR3 length equals 16 residues. Germline assignment: CDR1 SNHLY and CDR2 FYNNEI. V gave up 7 bases and J gave up 6 bases; unmatched junction bases: 8. CDR3 loop: CASIGLAGGPGNIQYF. In DNA form, the CDR3 reads TGTGCCAGCATCGGACTAGCGGGGGGCCCGGGAAACATTCAGTACTTC. The whole variable domain, filled in from reference TRBV2 and TRBJ2-4, reads EPEVTQTPSHQVTQMGQEVILRCVPISNHLYFYWYRQILGQKVEFLVSFYNNEISEKSEIFDDQFSVERPDGSNFTLKIRSTKLEDSAMYFCASIGLAGGPGNIQYFGAGTRLSVL.

The chain couples TRBV27 to TRBJ1-4; D is unresolved. Germline-derived CDR1 and CDR2 are MNHEY and SMNVEV (reference sequence). Trimming took off 7 bases at V and 1 base at J, with 10 bases between the two ends. The CDR3 sequence is 14 residues long. The CDR3 DNA sequence: TGTGCCAGCAAGAGGGAATTAACTAATGAAAAACTGTTTTTT. Encoded protein: CASKRELTNEKLFF.

This clone came up a few times. The chain uses TRBV20-1 and TRBJ2-5; D is ambiguous. CDR1 DFQATT and CDR2 SNEGSKA come from the germline V gene (reference sequence). This CDR3 comprises 11 residues. V lost 6 bases to trimming and J lost 5 bases, with 10 bases between them. The CDR3 coding sequence is TGCAGTGCCCTCGTCAGGGAGACCCAGTACTTC. This sequence encodes CSALVRETQYF.

This clone was seen a handful of times. CDR3 region: CAWSEGVVEAFF. The CDR3 DNA reads TGTGCCTGGAGCGAGGGAGTAGTGGAAGCTTTCTTT. The chain couples TRBV30 to TRBJ1-1; D unclear. Trimming removed 3 bases at V and 8 bases at J, with 13 bases between. Germline assignment: CDR1 GTSNPN and CDR2 SVGIG (reference sequence). This CDR3 has 12 amino acids.

The gene calls are TRBV5-1 and TRBJ1-1; TRBD1 matches at 10 bases. The junction had 2 bases not matched to a gene; V was cut back by 0 bases and J by 3 bases. Germline V CDR1 and CDR2: SGHRS, YFSETQ. The CDR3 has 15 residues. The CDR3 sequence: CASSLGTGGDTEAFF. Written as DNA, the CDR3 is TGCGCCAGCAGCTTGGGGACAGGGGGTGACACTGAAGCTTTCTTT.

This chain joins TRBV4-1 and TRBJ1-5; D is unresolved. The CDR3 loop spans 14 amino acids. V lost 3 bases and J lost 2, with 8 bases in between. From germline, CDR1 is MGHRA and CDR2 YSYEKL. This CDR3 reads CASSHLMRNQPQHF. As DNA, the CDR3 is TGCGCCAGCAGCCACCTAATGCGCAATCAGCCCCAGCATTTT.

The gene calls are TRBV30 and TRBJ2-5; no clear D. V gave up 5 bases and J gave up 2 bases, with 6 bases separating them. This CDR3 is 11 amino acids long. Per the germline V gene, CDR1 is GTSNPN and CDR2 is SVGIG (reference sequence). Here the CDR3 reads CAWGDQETQYF. In DNA, the CDR3 is TGTGCCTGGGGGGATCAAGAGACCCAGTACTTC.

The chain carries TRBV6-1 and TRBJ2-1, with 7 positions matching TRBD2. The V gene end was trimmed by 4 bases and the J gene end by 11 bases; junction bases not matched to a gene: 14. The CDR3 covers 15 residues. Germline V gives CDR1 MNHNS, CDR2 SASEGT. The CDR3 loop reads CASSAAGDSTMKQFF. The CDR3 DNA reads as TGTGCCAGCAGTGCGGCGGGGGACTCTACAATGAAGCAGTTCTTC.

V is TRBV15 and J is TRBJ2-2; TRBD1 agrees at 9 bases. The V gene's germline CDR1 is LNHNV and CDR2 YYDKDF (reference sequence). The CDR3 has 15 amino acids. J was trimmed by 3 bases and V by 7 bases; bases with no gene match: 6. The CDR3 DNA follows: TGTGCCACCAAAGGCGGGGACAGGGACACCGGGGAGCTGTTTTTT. As protein: CATKGGDRDTGELFF.

This clone is a singleton in its sample. The chain employs TRBV4-1 and TRBJ2-3, with D unresolved. Germline V gene sequence: CDR1 MGHRA, CDR2 YSYEKL. The CDR3 loop spans 15 amino acids. Trimming removed 4 bases from V and 2 bases from J, with 13 bases in between. The CDR3 DNA is TGCGCCAGCAGCCCAACGTTAGGGCTCACAGATACGCAGTATTTT. Residues: CASSPTLGLTDTQYF.

The V and J genes are TRBV5-1 and TRBJ2-5; unclear D gene. V was trimmed by 4 bases and J by 1 base, leaving 5 bases between them. This CDR3 is built from 12 residues. Germline CDR1 reads SGHRS; CDR2 reads YFSETQ. CDR3 sequence reads: CASSRPQETQYF. The CDR3 DNA follows: TGCGCCAGCAGCCGCCCCCAAGAGACCCAGTACTTC.

The gene calls are TRBV5-1 and TRBJ2-1, with no clear D. The CDR3 is 13 amino acids. The germline CDR1 and CDR2 sequences are SGHRS and YFSETQ. Trimming cost V 5 bases and J 10 bases, with 16 bases left between them. In nucleotides, the CDR3 is TGCGCCAGCAGTAGCAGTCTCCCATGGGAGCAGTTCTTC. As protein: CASSSSLPWEQFF.